This T cell receptor (beta chain) was identified in a study of cytotoxic CD8 clonotypes in ibrutinib-treated CLL. Findings of the study overall: Clonality increased with ibrutinib response but returned toward baseline at progression.

Repertoires were generated with immunoSEQ multiplex PCR, while TCRdb's copy carries only in-frame clones and drops some. Seen here are nearly 300,000 clones, approximately 79% observed once, and the top ten hold around 6%. Germline V gene sequence: CDR1 SEHNR, CDR2 FQNEAQ (reference sequence). Deletions cut 0 bases from V and 3 bases from J, with 12 bases between. The CDR3 is 16 residues long. This clone was observed at least ten times. The antigen is undetermined. This chain connects TRBV7-9 to TRBJ1-5; tentatively, D is TRBD1 (5 bases). The sequence derives from a human donor with chronic lymphocytic leukemia. This specimen was PBMCs, taken at disease progression, from a patient treated with ibrutinib. DNA of the CDR3: TGTGCCAGCAGCTTAGCAACAGGATTCGACAATCAGCCCCAGCATTTT. Protein: CASSLATGFDNQPQHF.